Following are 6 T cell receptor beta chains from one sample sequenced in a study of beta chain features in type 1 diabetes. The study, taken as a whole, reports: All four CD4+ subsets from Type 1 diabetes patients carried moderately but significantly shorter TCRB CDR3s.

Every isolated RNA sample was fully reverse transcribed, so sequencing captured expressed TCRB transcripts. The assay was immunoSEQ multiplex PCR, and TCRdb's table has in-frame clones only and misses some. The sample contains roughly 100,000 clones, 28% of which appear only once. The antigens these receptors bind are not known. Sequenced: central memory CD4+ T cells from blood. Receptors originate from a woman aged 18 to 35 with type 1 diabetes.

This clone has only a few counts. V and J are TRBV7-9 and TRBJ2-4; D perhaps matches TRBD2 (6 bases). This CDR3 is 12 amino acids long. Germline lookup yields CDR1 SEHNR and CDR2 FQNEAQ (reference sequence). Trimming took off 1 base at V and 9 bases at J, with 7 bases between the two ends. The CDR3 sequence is CASSLGGGIQYF. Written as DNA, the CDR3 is TGTGCCAGCAGCTTAGGGGGAGGCATTCAGTACTTC.

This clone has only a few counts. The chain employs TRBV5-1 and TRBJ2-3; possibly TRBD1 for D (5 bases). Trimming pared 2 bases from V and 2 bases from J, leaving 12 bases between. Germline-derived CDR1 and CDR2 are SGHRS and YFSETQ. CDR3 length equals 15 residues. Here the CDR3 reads CASSFRDLSTDTQYF. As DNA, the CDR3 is TGCGCCAGCAGCTTCAGGGATTTGTCCACAGATACGCAGTATTTT.

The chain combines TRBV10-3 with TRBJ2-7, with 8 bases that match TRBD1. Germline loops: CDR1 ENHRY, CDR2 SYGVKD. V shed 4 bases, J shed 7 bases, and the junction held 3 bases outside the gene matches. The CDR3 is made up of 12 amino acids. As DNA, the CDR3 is TGTGCCATCAGTGGACAGGGGTGGGAGCAGTACGTC. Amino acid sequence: CAISGQGWEQYV.

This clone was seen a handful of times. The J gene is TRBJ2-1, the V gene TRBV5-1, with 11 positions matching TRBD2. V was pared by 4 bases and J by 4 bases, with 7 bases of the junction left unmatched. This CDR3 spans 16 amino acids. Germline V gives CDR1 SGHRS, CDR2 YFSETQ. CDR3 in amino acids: CASSGGTSGFYNEQFF. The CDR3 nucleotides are TGCGCCAGCAGCGGTGGGACTAGCGGATTTTACAATGAGCAGTTCTTC.

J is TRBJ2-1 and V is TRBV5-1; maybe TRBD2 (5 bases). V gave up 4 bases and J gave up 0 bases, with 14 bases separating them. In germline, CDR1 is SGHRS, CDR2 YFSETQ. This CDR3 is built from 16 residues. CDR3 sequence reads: CASSAYSGLSYNEQFF. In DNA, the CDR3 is TGCGCCAGCAGCGCATACAGTGGACTCTCCTACAATGAGCAGTTCTTC. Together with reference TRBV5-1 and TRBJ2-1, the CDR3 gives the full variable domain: KAGVTQTPRYLIKTRGQQVTLSCSPISGHRSVSWYQQTPGQGLQFLFEYFSETQRNKGNFPGRFSGRQFSNSRSEMNVSTLELGDSALYLCASSAYSGLSYNEQFFGPGTRLTVL.

The DNA of the CDR3 is TGTGCCAGCAGCTCCCGGGAGAGGTCGAACACCGGGGAGCTGTTTTTT. Amino acid sequence: CASSSRERSNTGELFF. The chain uses TRBV7-9 and TRBJ2-2; D may be TRBD2 (6 bases). This CDR3 is built from 16 residues. Germline V lookup: CDR1 SEHNR, CDR2 FQNEAQ (reference sequence). V lost 4 bases to trimming and J lost 0 bases, with 12 bases between them.